The 21 T cell receptor beta chains below come from one sample, sequenced in a study of T cell changes during pregnancy in multiple sclerosis. Profiled with immunoSEQ multiplex PCR; TCRdb holds only in-frame clones, not every one. This table has more than 90,000 clones, 92% appearing once. Sequenced here: peripheral blood, sampled in the third trimester of pregnancy. Receptor source: a female donor with multiple sclerosis, enrolled in a pregnancy study.

The chain couples TRBV13 to TRBJ2-1; 9 bases map to TRBD2. CDR3 length: 15 amino acids. J gave up 0 bases and V 5 bases, and 2 bases lay outside the gene matches. The germline V gene encodes CDR1 PRHDT and CDR2 FYEKMQ (reference sequence). CDR3: CASSQTSGSYNEQFF. DNA for the CDR3: TGTGCCAGCAGCCAGACTAGCGGCTCCTACAATGAGCAGTTCTTC.

The V call is TRBV9, the J call TRBJ2-6; D is possibly TRBD2 (6 bases). CDR3 length: 19 amino acids. V lost 0 bases, J lost 2 bases, and 18 bases lay in between. Looked up from germline, CDR1 is SGDLS and CDR2 is YYNGEE. CDR3 in DNA: TGTGCCAGCAGCGTAGCAGGGACTCTGACTCTGGCTGGGGCCAACGTCCTGACTTTC. Its protein is CASSVAGTLTLAGANVLTF.

The chain has TRBV5-1 and TRBJ1-1; the D is unclear. V was trimmed by 5 bases and J by 4 bases, leaving 18 bases between them. Germline V lookup: CDR1 SGHRS, CDR2 YFSETQ. The CDR3 has 15 amino acids. The CDR3 is CASRRREIGSTEAFF. In nucleotides, the CDR3 is TGCGCCAGCAGACGGCGGGAGATAGGGAGCACTGAAGCTTTCTTT.

This clone turned up a few times. The V and J genes are TRBV5-1 and TRBJ1-1; 12 bases match TRBD1. CDR3 length equals 16 residues. V trimming: 0 bases; J trimming: 4 bases; junction bases outside the gene matches: 4. CDR1 is SGHRS and CDR2 is YFSETQ in the germline V gene. DNA for the CDR3: TGCGCCAGCAGCTTGGAGGGACAGGGGGCGATCACTGAAGCTTTCTTT. Protein sequence: CASSLEGQGAITEAFF.

The genes are TRBV15 and TRBJ1-2; tentative D call: TRBD1 (6 bases). The ends were cut back, 3 bases at V and 6 bases at J, with 14 bases in the middle. Germline values: CDR1 LNHNV, CDR2 YYDKDF (reference sequence). The CDR3 has 14 residues. The CDR3 is CATSSLQGTDGYTF. CDR3 nucleotides: TGTGCCACCAGCAGTCTTCAGGGGACGGATGGCTACACCTTC.

V usage is TRBV9 and J usage is TRBJ2-1; a possible D gene is TRBD2 (5 bases). In germline, CDR1 is SGDLS, CDR2 YYNGEE. This CDR3 is 15 amino acids long. Trimming took off 0 bases at V and 3 bases at J, with 10 bases between the two ends. In nucleotides, the CDR3 is TGTGCCAGCAGCGTAGACGGGGATGTCTACAATGAGCAGTTCTTC. Residues: CASSVDGDVYNEQFF.

The chain has TRBV6-1 and TRBJ1-1; possibly TRBD1 for D (5 bases). Germline V gene sequence: CDR1 MNHNS, CDR2 SASEGT. This CDR3 spans 15 amino acids. V gave up 2 bases and J gave up 1 base, with 11 bases separating them. The CDR3 is CASSETVGQNTEAFF. The CDR3 DNA reads as TGTGCCAGCAGTGAAACGGTGGGGCAGAACACTGAAGCTTTCTTT.

In its sample, this clone was seen once. The chain employs TRBV27 and TRBJ1-6; 7 positions agree with TRBD1. V lost 5 bases and J lost 7; bases outside the gene matches: 8. The CDR3 length is 15 residues. CDR1 MNHEY and CDR2 SMNVEV come from the germline V gene (reference sequence). This CDR3 reads CASSPMTGQNSPLHF. DNA for the CDR3: TGTGCCAGCAGTCCCATGACAGGGCAGAATTCACCCCTCCACTTT.

The chain couples TRBV11-1 to TRBJ2-7; TRBD2 matches 10 bases. This CDR3 is built from 15 residues. Unmatched junction bases numbered 8, after V lost 5 bases and J lost 4 bases. CDR1 is SGHAT and CDR2 is FQDESV in the germline V gene (reference sequence). CDR3 DNA sequence: TGTGCCAGCAGCCAATGGACTAGCGGACGGTACGAGCAGTACTTC. Its protein product is CASSQWTSGRYEQYF.

This chain's CDR3 is CSVEAGNEQFF. In DNA form, the CDR3 reads TGCAGCGTTGAAGCCGGGAATGAGCAGTTCTTC. The gene calls are TRBV29-1 and TRBJ2-1; no firm D call. The CDR3 has 11 residues. V lost 1 base to trimming and J lost 7 bases, with 5 bases between them. Looked up from germline, CDR1 is SQVTM and CDR2 is ANQGSEA.

V usage is TRBV28 and J usage is TRBJ1-5, with D possibly TRBD1 on 5 matching bases. From germline, CDR1 is MDHEN and CDR2 SYDVKM. The V end lost 2 bases, the J end lost 5 bases, and 13 bases lay between the germline ends. The CDR3 length is 15 residues. CDR3 DNA sequence: TGTGCCAGCAGTTTAGAAAGGGGATTCGATCAGCCCCAGCATTTT. It codes for CASSLERGFDQPQHF.

This chain connects TRBV7-3 to TRBJ2-2; a possible D gene is TRBD2 (5 bases). Deletions cut 4 bases from V and 7 bases from J, with 7 bases between. Germline V gene sequence: CDR1 SGHTA, CDR2 FQGTGA. This CDR3 contains 12 residues. CDR3 coding DNA: TGTGCCAGCAGCTCCCGGGGCGGGGAGCTGTTTTTT. As protein: CASSSRGGELFF.

J is TRBJ2-1 and V is TRBV5-1; D perhaps matches TRBD2 (5 bases). The length of the CDR3 is 13 residues. Trimming shortened V by 9 bases and J by 7 bases, and 17 bases separated the two germline ends. From germline, CDR1 is SGHRS and CDR2 YFSETQ. CDR3 coding DNA: TGCGCCACCTCTGGAGGCCTAGAGAATGAGCAGTTCTTC. Its translation is CATSGGLENEQFF.

The CDR3 nucleotides are TGTGCCAGCAGCTGGACAGGGGGATCAGGAAACACCATATATTTT. Translation: CASSWTGGSGNTIYF. The rearrangement uses TRBV5-6 and TRBJ1-3; TRBD1 aligns across 10 bases. Germline CDR1 reads SGHDT; CDR2 reads YYEEEE. This CDR3 is built from 15 residues. V shed 3 bases, J shed 4 bases, and the junction held 4 bases outside the gene matches.

Only one count was recorded for this clone. The chain is built from TRBV19 and TRBJ2-3; TRBD2 aligns across 10 bases. Trimming cost V 5 bases and J 2 bases; bases outside gene matches: 7. Germline CDR1 is LNHDA and CDR2 is SQIVND (reference sequence). CDR3 length equals 16 residues. CDR3 sequence reads: CASSPRTSGYTDTQYF. The CDR3 DNA is TGTGCCAGTAGTCCCCGGACTAGCGGTTACACAGATACGCAGTATTTT.

The CDR3 region has the DNA TGCGCCAGCAGCATCCAGGGTAACACCGGGGAGCTGTTTTTT. It is translated as CASSIQGNTGELFF. The chain has TRBV5-1 and TRBJ2-2; weak D call: TRBD1 (5 bases). From germline, CDR1 is SGHRS and CDR2 YFSETQ. The CDR3 runs 14 residues. Trimming removed 4 bases at V and 2 bases at J, with 9 bases between.

The V and J genes are TRBV4-2 and TRBJ2-4; TRBD2 matches 8 bases. The CDR3 length is 17 residues. The J segment lost 9 bases and the V segment lost 0 bases, leaving 13 bases of the junction unmatched. CDR1 LGHNA and CDR2 YNFKEQ come from the germline V gene. This CDR3 reads CASSQDIRPGGGGIQYF. CDR3 sequence (DNA): TGTGCCAGCAGCCAAGATATACGCCCGGGAGGGGGGGGCATTCAGTACTTC.

This clone turned up a few times. The V call is TRBV6-1, the J call TRBJ1-4, with TRBD1 as a possible D gene (6 bases). This CDR3 is 15 amino acids long. V shed 6 bases and J shed 5 bases, with 16 bases lying between them. Germline loops: CDR1 MNHNS, CDR2 SASEGT. The CDR3 loop reads CASSASTGLNEKLFF. CDR3 DNA sequence: TGTGCCAGCAGCGCCTCGACAGGCCTAAATGAAAAACTGTTTTTT.

The V call is TRBV5-1, the J call TRBJ2-1; 11 bases are shared with TRBD1. V was clipped by 3 bases and J by 6 bases; unmatched bases: 2. CDR1 and CDR2 (germline): SGHRS, YFSETQ. CDR3 size: 14 residues. The CDR3 coding sequence is TGCGCCAGCAGCTCCGGGACAGGGGGCAATGAGCAGTTCTTC. Protein product: CASSSGTGGNEQFF.

The gene calls are TRBV6-4 and TRBJ2-1; 12 bases match TRBD1. The V segment lost 4 bases and the J segment 7 bases; nucleotides outside the gene matches: 2. The germline gives CDR1 MRHNA, CDR2 SNTAGT. This CDR3 is 14 amino acids long. CDR3 amino acids: CASSAGQGANEQFF. CDR3 DNA: TGTGCCAGCAGTGCGGGACAGGGGGCGAATGAGCAGTTCTTC.

The rearrangement joins TRBV19 to TRBJ1-1; TRBD1 might be the D (5 bases). Per germline, CDR1 LNHDA and CDR2 SQIVND (reference sequence). With 10 bases removed from V and 8 bases from J, the gap between germline ends came to 23 bases. The CDR3 covers 14 residues. This CDR3 reads CATTPQPTTAEAFF. CDR3 nucleotides: TGTGCCACTACCCCTCAACCAACGACAGCCGAAGCTTTCTTT. Combining the CDR3 with reference TRBV19 and TRBJ1-1 gives the whole variable domain DGGITQSPKYLFRKEGQNVTLSCEQNLNHDAMYWYRQDPGQGLRLIYYSQIVNDFQKGDIAEGYSVSREKKESFPLTVTSAQKNPTAFYLCATTPQPTTAEAFFGQGTRLTVV.